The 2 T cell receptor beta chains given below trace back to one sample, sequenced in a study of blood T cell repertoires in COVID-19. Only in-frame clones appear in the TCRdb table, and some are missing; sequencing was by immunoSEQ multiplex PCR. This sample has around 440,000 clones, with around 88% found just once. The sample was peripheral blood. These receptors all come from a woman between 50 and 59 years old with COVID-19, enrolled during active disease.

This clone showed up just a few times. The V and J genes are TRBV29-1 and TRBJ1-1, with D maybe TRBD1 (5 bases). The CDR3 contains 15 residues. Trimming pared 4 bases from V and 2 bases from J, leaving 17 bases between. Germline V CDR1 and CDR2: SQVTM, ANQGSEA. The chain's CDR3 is CSVVVRERGNTEAFF. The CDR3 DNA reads TGCAGCGTTGTGGTCAGGGAACGTGGTAACACTGAAGCTTTCTTT.

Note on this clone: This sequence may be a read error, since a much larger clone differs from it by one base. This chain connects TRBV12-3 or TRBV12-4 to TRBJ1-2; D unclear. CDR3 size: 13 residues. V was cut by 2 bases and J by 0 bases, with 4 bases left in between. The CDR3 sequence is CASSLPPNYGYTF. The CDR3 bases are TGTGCCAGCAGTTTACCTCCTAACTATGGCTACACCTTC.